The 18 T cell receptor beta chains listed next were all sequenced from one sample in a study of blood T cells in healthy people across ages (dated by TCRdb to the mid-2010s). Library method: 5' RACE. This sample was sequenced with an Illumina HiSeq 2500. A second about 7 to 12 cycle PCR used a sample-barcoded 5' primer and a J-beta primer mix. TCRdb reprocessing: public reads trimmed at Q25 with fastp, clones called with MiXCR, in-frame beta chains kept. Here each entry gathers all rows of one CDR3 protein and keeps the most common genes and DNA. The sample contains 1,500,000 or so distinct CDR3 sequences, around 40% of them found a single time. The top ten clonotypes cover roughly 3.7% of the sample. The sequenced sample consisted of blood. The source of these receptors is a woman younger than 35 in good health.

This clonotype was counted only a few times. The CDR3 reads CSARSPGSPSGYEQYF. CDR3 nucleotides: TGCAGTGCTAGATCCCCGGGATCCCCGTCCGGCTACGAGCAGTACTTC. V usage is TRBV20-1 and J usage is TRBJ2-7, with D possibly being TRBD2 (5 bases). The CDR3 sequence is 16 residues long. The V end lost 2 bases, the J end lost 3 bases, and 20 bases lay between the germline ends. Germline CDR1 DFQATT, CDR2 SNEGSKA (reference sequence).

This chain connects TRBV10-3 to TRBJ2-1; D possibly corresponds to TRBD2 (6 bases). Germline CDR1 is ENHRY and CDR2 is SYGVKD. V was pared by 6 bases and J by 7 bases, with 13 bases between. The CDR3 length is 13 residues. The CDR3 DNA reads TGTGCCATCAGATCTAGCGTTGGGAATGAGCAGTTCTTC. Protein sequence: CAIRSSVGNEQFF.

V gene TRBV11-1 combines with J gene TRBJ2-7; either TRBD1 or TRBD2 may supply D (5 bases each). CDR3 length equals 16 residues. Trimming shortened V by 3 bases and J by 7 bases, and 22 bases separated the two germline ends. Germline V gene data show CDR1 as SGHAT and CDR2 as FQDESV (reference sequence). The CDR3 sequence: CASSLNRGPSRGEQYF. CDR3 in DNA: TGTGCCAGCAGCTTGAATAGGGGCCCATCCCGGGGTGAGCAGTACTTC.

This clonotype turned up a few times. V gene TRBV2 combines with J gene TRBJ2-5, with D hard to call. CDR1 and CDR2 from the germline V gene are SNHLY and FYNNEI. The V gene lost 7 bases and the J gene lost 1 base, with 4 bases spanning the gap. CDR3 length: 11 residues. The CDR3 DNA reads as TGTGCCAGCAAAGTCCAAGAGACCCAGTACTTC. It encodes CASKVQETQYF. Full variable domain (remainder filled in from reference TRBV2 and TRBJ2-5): EPEVTQTPSHQVTQMGQEVILRCVPISNHLYFYWYRQILGQKVEFLVSFYNNEISEKSEIFDDQFSVERPDGSNFTLKIRSTKLEDSAMYFCASKVQETQYFGPGTRLLVL.

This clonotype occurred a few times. CDR3 loop: CASSYVNPGRHSYEQYF. DNA of the CDR3: TGTGCCAGCAGTTATGTGAATCCGGGACGGCACTCCTACGAGCAGTACTTC. The chain combines TRBV6-2 or TRBV6-3 with TRBJ2-7; D may correspond to TRBD1 or TRBD2 (5 bases each). The germline CDR1 and CDR2 sequences are MNHEY and SVGEGT. The CDR3 consists of 17 residues. Between the trimmed V and J ends, which lost 3 bases and 0 bases, there was a span of 18 bases.

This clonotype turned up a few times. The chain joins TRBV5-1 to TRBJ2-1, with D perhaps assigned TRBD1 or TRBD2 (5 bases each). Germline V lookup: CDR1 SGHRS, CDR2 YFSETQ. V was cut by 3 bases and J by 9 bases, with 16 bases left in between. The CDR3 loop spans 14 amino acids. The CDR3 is CASSSGLGVGEQFF. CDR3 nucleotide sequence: TGCGCCAGCAGCTCGGGGTTGGGGGTCGGTGAGCAGTTCTTC.

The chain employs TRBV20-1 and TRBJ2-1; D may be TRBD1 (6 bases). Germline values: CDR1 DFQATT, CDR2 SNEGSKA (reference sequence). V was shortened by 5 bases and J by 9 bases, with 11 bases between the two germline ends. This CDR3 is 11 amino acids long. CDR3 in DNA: TGCAGTGCTCGTCAGGGGACTGAGCAGTTCTTC. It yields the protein CSARQGTEQFF.

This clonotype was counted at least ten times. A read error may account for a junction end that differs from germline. CDR3 loop: CSARYTGNGQFF. CDR3 nucleotides: TGCAGTGCTCGCTACACAGGAAATGGGCAGTTCTTC. The chain couples TRBV20-1 to TRBJ2-1; D perhaps matches TRBD1 (5 bases). CDR3 length: 12 amino acids. CDR1 and CDR2 (germline): DFQATT, SNEGSKA (reference sequence).

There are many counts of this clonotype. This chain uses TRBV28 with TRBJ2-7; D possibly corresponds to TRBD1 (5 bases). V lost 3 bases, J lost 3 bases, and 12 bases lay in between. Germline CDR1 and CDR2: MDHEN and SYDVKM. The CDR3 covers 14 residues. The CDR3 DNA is TGTGCCAGCAGTTTCTCCAGGGAAGACTACGAGCAGTACTTC. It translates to CASSFSREDYEQYF.

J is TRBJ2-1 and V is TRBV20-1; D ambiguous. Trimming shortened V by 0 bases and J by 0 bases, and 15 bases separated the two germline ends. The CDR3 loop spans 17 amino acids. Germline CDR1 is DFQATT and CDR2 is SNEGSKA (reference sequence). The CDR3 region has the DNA TGCAGTGCTAGAGACCCGTTTTCGGGTGTCTCCTACAATGAGCAGTTCTTC. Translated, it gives CSARDPFSGVSYNEQFF.

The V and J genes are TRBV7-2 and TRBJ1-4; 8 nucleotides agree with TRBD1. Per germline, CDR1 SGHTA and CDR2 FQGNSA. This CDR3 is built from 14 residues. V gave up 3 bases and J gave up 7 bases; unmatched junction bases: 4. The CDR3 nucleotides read TGTGCCAGCAGCTTCGCGGACAGGGTTGAAAAACTGTTTTTT. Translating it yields CASSFADRVEKLFF. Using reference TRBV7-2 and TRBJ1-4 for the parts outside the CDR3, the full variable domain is GAGVSQSPSNKVTEKGKDVELRCDPISGHTALYWYRQSLGQGLEFLIYFQGNSAPDKSGLPSDRFSAERTGGSVSTLTIQRTQQEDSAVYLCASSFADRVEKLFFGSGTQLSVL.

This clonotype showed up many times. Written as DNA, the CDR3 is TGTGCCAGCAGCTTACTCGGACTAGCGGGATCTTTCAGAGATACGCAGTATTTT. It specifies CASSLLGLAGSFRDTQYF. The V gene is TRBV11-2, the J gene TRBJ2-3; 12 bases agree with TRBD2. CDR3 length: 18 amino acids. Trimming removed 2 bases from V and 5 bases from J; junction bases left unmatched: 11. Germline V lookup: CDR1 SGHAT, CDR2 FQNNGV.

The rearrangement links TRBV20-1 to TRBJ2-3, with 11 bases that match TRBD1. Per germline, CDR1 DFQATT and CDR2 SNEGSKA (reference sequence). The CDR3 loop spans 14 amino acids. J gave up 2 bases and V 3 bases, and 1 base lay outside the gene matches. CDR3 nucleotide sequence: TGCAGTGCTAGGGACAGGGGGCACACAGATACGCAGTATTTT. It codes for CSARDRGHTDTQYF.

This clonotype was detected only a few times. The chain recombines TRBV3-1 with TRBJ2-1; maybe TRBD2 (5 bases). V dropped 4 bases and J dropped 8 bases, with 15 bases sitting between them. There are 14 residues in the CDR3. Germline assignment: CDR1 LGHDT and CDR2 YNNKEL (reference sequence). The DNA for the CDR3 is TGTGCCAGCAGCCCCCTCACTAGGCCCGATGAGCAGTTCTTC. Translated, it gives CASSPLTRPDEQFF.

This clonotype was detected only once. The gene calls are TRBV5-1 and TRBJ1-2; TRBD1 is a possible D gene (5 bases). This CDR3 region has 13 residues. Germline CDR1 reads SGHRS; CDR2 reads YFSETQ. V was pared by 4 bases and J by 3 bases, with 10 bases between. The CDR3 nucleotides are TGCGCCAGCAGCCCGACAGACCACTATGGCTACACCTTC. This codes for CASSPTDHYGYTF.

The CDR3 region is CASTGAGVYNEQYF. The CDR3 nucleotides are TGTGCCAGCACGGGCGCGGGGGTTTACAATGAGCAGTACTTC. The chain joins TRBV12-3 or TRBV12-4 to TRBJ2-5; 7 bases agree with TRBD2. Trimming removed 7 bases from V and 11 bases from J; junction bases left unmatched: 16. The length of the CDR3 is 14 residues.

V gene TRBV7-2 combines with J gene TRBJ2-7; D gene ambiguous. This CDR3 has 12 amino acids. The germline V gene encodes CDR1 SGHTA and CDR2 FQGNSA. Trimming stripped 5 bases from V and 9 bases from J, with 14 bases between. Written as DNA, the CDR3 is TGTGCCAGCAGCGCTCGGGTCCCTACGCAGTACTTC. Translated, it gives CASSARVPTQYF.

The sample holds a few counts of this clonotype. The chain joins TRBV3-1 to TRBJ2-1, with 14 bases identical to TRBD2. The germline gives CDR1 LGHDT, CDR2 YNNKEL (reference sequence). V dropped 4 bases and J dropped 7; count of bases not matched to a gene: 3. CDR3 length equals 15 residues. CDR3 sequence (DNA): TGTGCCAGCAGCCGGACTAGCGGGAGGTGGAATGAGCAGTTCTTC. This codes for CASSRTSGRWNEQFF.